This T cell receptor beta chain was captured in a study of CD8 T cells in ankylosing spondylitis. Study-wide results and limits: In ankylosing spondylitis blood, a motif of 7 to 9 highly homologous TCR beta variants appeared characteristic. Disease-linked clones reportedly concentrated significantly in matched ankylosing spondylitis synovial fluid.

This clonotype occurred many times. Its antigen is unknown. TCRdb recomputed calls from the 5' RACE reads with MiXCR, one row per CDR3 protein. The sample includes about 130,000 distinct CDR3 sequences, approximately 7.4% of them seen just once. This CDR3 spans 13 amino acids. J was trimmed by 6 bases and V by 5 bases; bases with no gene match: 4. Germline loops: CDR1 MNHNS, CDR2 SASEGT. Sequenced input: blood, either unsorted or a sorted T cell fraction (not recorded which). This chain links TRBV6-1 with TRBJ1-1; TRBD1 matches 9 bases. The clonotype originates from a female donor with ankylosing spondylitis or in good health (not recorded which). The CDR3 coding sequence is TGTGCCAGCAGTACGGGACAGGGACCTGAAGCTTTCTTT. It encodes CASSTGQGPEAFF.